This is a list of T cell receptor beta chains from one sample in a study of shared clonotypes between healthy human individuals. Clones were sequenced by immunoSEQ multiplex PCR, and TCRdb holds only the in-frame ones, with some missing. The profile shows 400,000 to 600,000 clones, roughly 80% of them singletons. Sequencing input: PBMCs. The receptor set was obtained from a woman between 40 and 55 years old in good health. Some clones in this sample may be carry-over from other donors' samples. Both conserved end residues are part of each CDR3. The order of the fields is clone size, D gene, J gene, V gene, CDR3 DNA, CDR3 protein. The D gene is left open where the match is weak. Size tells how often a clone was seen (once, few, many) or the class of an expanded clone, and some rows leave it out.

>.|.|TRBJ1-2|TRBV2
TGTGCCAGCAGTGAACGCGGGGATGGCTACACCTTC
CASSERGDGYTF
>.|.|TRBJ1-1|TRBV7-9
TGTGCCAGCAGCTTGATGGGTAGGGACACTGAAGCTTTCTTT
CASSLMGRDTEAFF
>.|TRBD2|TRBJ2-7|TRBV6-5
TGTGCCAGCAGATCGTCGGGAGGGTACGAGCAGTACTTC
CASRSSGGYEQYF
>.|TRBD1|TRBJ1-5|TRBV7-9
TGTGCCAGCAGCTTAGAACAGGGGGTGGGTCAGCCCCAGCATTTT
CASSLEQGVGQPQHF
>.|.|TRBJ2-6|TRBV6-1
TGTGCCAGCAGCTCAGGCGGGGCTGGGGCCAACGTCCTGACTTTC
CASSSGGAGANVLTF
>.|TRBD1|TRBJ2-7|TRBV7-3
TGTGCCAGCAGCTTAGCACATCCCGGGACAGGGAGCGAGCAGTACTTC
CASSLAHPGTGSEQYF
>.|.|TRBJ2-3|TRBV7-9
TGTGCCAGCAGGGGTGAGGGAGATACGCAGTATTTT
CASRGEGDTQYF
>few|.|TRBJ1-5|TRBV5-1
TGCGCCAGCAGCTTGTGGGCCGTAAGCAATCAGCCCCAGCATTTT
CASSLWAVSNQPQHF
>.|.|TRBJ1-2|TRBV9
TGTGCCAGTCGACCTTACAGGGCGGCCGATGGCTACACCTTC
CASRPYRAADGYTF
>.|.|TRBJ2-1|TRBV7-3
TGTGCCAGCAGCTCCTGGCCAAGCCAATCCTACAATGAGCAGTTCTTC
CASSSWPSQSYNEQFF
>many|.|TRBJ2-2|TRBV5-4
TGTGCCAGCAGCTTGAAAGGGCACACCGGGGAGCTGTTTTTT
CASSLKGHTGELFF
>.|TRBD1|TRBJ2-2|TRBV4-1
TGCGCCTCCCGAGACAGGGGGCCCGGGGAGCTGTTTTTT
CASRDRGPGELFF
>.|.|TRBJ2-3|TRBV7-3
TGTGCCAGCAGCTTGGTGTACGGGGATACGCAGTATTTT
CASSLVYGDTQYF
>.|TRBD1|TRBJ1-2|TRBV7-9
TGTGCCAGCAGCCCCCGACAGGGCCATAACTATGGCTACACCTTC
CASSPRQGHNYGYTF
>few|.|TRBJ1-5|TRBV19
TGTGCCAGTAACGGCCAGAATTCCAATCAGCCCCAGCATTTT
CASNGQNSNQPQHF
>.|.|TRBJ2-1|TRBV14
TGTGCCAGCAGCCAAGGGGGCCTCCAGTTCTTC
CASSQGGLQFF
>few|TRBD1|TRBJ2-3|TRBV28
TGTGCCAGCAGTCCTATGACAGGGGCCGATACGCAGTATTTT
CASSPMTGADTQYF
>.|.|TRBJ1-4|TRBV19
TGTGCCAGTAGTTGGCAGGGTGGTGAAAAACTGTTTTTT
CASSWQGGEKLFF
>.|TRBD2|TRBJ2-1|TRBV6-5
TGTGCCAGCAGTGCCGGGAGGGGTCGGGAGCAGTTCTTC
CASSAGRGREQFF
>.|.|TRBJ1-5|TRBV12-2
TGTGCAAGTCGCTTGTTGATGGGGTGCAGCAATCAGCCCCAGCATTTT
CASRLLMGCSNQPQHF
>many|TRBD2|TRBJ2-2|TRBV7-8
TGTGCCAGCAGCCCCCGACTAGCGGGAACCGGGGAGCTGTTTTTT
CASSPRLAGTGELFF
>.|.|TRBJ1-1|TRBV28
.
CASTSGLNTEAFF
>.|.|TRBJ2-5|TRBV11-2
TGTGCCAGCAGCCGCAGCCAAGAGACCCAGTACTTC
CASSRSQETQYF
>once|.|TRBJ1-2|TRBV28
TGTGCCATCCGGACGGGAGGGGGTTATGGCTACACCTTC
CAIRTGGGYGYTF
>.|TRBD1|TRBJ2-1|TRBV10-3
TGTGCCATCAGGGACAGGGGCTCCTACAATGAGCAGTTCTTC
CAIRDRGSYNEQFF
>.|.|TRBJ2-5|TRBV29-1
TGCAGCGTTGGTAGCAGTGAGACCCAGTACTTC
CSVGSSETQYF
>.|.|TRBJ2-1|TRBV5-1
TGCGCCAGCAGCTTTGTGGATGAGCAGTTCTTC
CASSFVDEQFF
>.|.|TRBJ2-1|TRBV5-1
TGCGCCAGCTCCCCGGCTAGCTTCTACAATGAGCAGTTCTTC
CASSPASFYNEQFF
>.|.|TRBJ2-7|TRBV5-1
TGCGCCAGCAGCTTGGGGGCAGGAGGAACCTACGAGCAGTACTTC
CASSLGAGGTYEQYF
>.|TRBD1|TRBJ2-7|TRBV10-1
TGCGCCCGCGGGACAGGGACCCGATCTGTCTACGAGCAGTACTTC
CARGTGTRSVYEQYF
>once|TRBD2|TRBJ2-2|TRBV2
TGTGCCAGCAAGCCGGGACTAGCGGGCACCGGGGAGCTGTTTTTT
CASKPGLAGTGELFF
>.|.|TRBJ2-7|TRBV15
TGTGCCACCAGCAGAGATGGTCAGGGGATCGTCGAGCAGTACTTC
CATSRDGQGIVEQYF
>.|TRBD1|TRBJ2-2|TRBV19
TGTGCCAGCTCTCCGGGACAGGGGTATTCCGGGGAGCTGTTTTTT
CASSPGQGYSGELFF
>.|.|TRBJ2-1|TRBV20-1
TGCAGTGCTAGAGTCACTTTTGAGCAGTTCTTC
CSARVTFEQFF
>.|.|TRBJ1-3|TRBV6-1
TGTGCCAGCACGGACAGTTTAGTTGGAAACACCATATATTTT
CASTDSLVGNTIYF
>.|TRBD1|TRBJ1-3|TRBV7-9
TGTGCCAGCAGCCCAGGGGGTTCTGCTGGAAACACCATATATTTT
CASSPGGSAGNTIYF
>many|TRBD1|TRBJ1-2|TRBV7-2
TGTGCCAGCAGCTTAGGCGGGACAGGGGGCTGGAACTATGGCTACACCTTC
CASSLGGTGGWNYGYTF